Included here is one T cell receptor (beta chain) sequence, with context. The repertoire was sequenced with immunoSEQ multiplex PCR; TCRdb's copy has only in-frame clones and lacks some. This table holds about 240,000 clones, around 89% found once. The data belong to a study of blood T cell repertoires in COVID-19. Study-level background: Italy, Spain and the United States were the sources of the convalescent and acute COVID-19 samples. From T cells, B-cell-depleted T cells, or PBMCs came the material, which was cDNA or gDNA.

V lost 5 bases, J lost 3 bases, and 6 bases stayed unmatched. The CDR3 is made up of 14 amino acids. Germline values: CDR1 SGHNT, CDR2 YENEEA. Participant ages covered about 18 to 89 years across 24 US areas. The sequence derives from a woman aged 25 to 39 who had recovered from COVID-19. Material for sequencing was PBMCs or T cells enriched from blood (not recorded which). The chain combines TRBV11-3 with TRBJ2-5, with 7 bases aligning to TRBD2. The CDR3 nucleotides read TGTGCCAGCAGCCTAGGTGGGGGGGAAGAGACCCAGTACTTC. Protein sequence: CASSLGGGEETQYF.